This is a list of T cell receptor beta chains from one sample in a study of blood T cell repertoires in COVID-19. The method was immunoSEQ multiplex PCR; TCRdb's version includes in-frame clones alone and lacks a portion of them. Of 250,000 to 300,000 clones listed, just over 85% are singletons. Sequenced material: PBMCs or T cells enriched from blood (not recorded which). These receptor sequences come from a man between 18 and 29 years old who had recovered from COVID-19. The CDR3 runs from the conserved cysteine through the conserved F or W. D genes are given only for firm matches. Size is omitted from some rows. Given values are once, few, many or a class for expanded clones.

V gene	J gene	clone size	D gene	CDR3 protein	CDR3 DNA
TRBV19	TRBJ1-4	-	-	CASAQGTNEKLFF	TGTGCCAGTGCACAGGGAACTAATGAAAAACTGTTTTTT
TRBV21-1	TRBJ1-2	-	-	CASSKGPVGSGSNYGYTF	-
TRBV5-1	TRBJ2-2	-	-	CASGGGLNTGELFF	TGCGCCAGCGGAGGCGGCTTGAACACCGGGGAGCTGTTTTTT
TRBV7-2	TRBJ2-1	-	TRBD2	CASSLLFRGRDLNEQFF	TGTGCCAGCAGCTTACTATTTCGAGGGAGGGATCTCAATGAGCAGTTCTTC
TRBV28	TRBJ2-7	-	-	CASSYSPGRRGQTYEQYF	TGTGCCAGCAGTTACTCTCCCGGTCGAAGAGGCCAAACCTACGAGCAGTACTTC
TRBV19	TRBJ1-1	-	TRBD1	CASSADRGKAFF	TGTGCCAGTAGTGCAGACAGGGGGAAAGCTTTCTTT
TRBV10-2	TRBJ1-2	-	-	CASSSSGGASDYTF	TGCGCCAGCAGTAGCAGCGGGGGCGCATCGGACTACACCTTC
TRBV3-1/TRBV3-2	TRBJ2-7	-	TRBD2	CASSQTSGSIMGYEQYF	TGTGCCAGCAGCCAAACTAGCGGGAGCATAATGGGGTACGAGCAGTACTTC
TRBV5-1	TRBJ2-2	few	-	CASTLSGGVGGELFF	TGCGCCAGCACCCTAAGTGGGGGCGTGGGCGGGGAGCTGTTTTTT
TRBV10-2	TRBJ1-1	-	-	CASSEQGGTEAFF	TGCGCCAGCAGTGAGCAGGGCGGCACTGAAGCTTTCTTT
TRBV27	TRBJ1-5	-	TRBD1	CASSRNRGNQPQHF	TGTGCCAGCAGCCGGAACAGGGGTAATCAGCCCCAGCATTTT
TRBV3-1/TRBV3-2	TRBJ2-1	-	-	CASSQERDSSSYNEQFF	TGTGCCAGCAGCCAAGAGCGGGACTCAAGCTCCTACAATGAGCAGTTCTTC
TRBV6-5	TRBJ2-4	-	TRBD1	CASSWDRGLSRDIQYF	TGTGCCAGCAGTTGGGACAGGGGGCTCAGTAGGGACATTCAGTACTTC
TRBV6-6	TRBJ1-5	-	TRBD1	CASSPWDRERFIGNQPQHF	TGTGCCAGCAGTCCCTGGGACAGAGAACGTTTTATTGGCAATCAGCCCCAGCATTTT
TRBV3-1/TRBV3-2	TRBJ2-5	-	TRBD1	CASSPGTGDLQETQYF	TGTGCCAGCAGCCCCGGGACAGGGGACCTCCAAGAGACCCAGTACTTC
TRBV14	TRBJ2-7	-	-	CASSRSVFGSSYEQYF	TGTGCCAGCAGCCGTAGCGTGTTCGGGAGCTCCTACGAGCAGTACTTC
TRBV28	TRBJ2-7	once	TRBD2	CASSMPGLGIYEQYF	TGTGCCAGCAGCATGCCGGGACTAGGGATCTACGAGCAGTACTTC
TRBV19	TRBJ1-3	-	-	CASTRGGSGNTIYF	TGTGCCAGTACCCGGGGAGGCTCTGGAAACACCATATATTTT
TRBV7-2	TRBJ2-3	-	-	CASSLGLAADTQYF	TGTGCCAGCAGCTTAGGGCTAGCCGCAGATACGCAGTATTTT
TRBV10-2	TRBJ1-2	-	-	CASSDEWTDSLYGYTF	TGCGCCAGCAGTGATGAGTGGACAGATTCTCTCTATGGCTACACCTTC
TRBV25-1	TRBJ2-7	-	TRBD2	CASSEAGLGVYEQYF	TGTGCCAGCAGTGAGGCTGGACTAGGCGTCTACGAGCAGTACTTC
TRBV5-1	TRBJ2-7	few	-	CASSSGVYEQYF	TGCGCCAGCAGCTCGGGGGTATACGAGCAGTACTTC
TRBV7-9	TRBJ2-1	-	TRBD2	CASSPFGTSNEQFF	TGTGCCAGCAGTCCCTTCGGGACTAGCAATGAGCAGTTCTTC
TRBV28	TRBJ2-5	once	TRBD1	CASSPIGITGGETQYF	TGTGCCAGCAGTCCCATCGGAATCACAGGGGGAGAGACCCAGTACTTC
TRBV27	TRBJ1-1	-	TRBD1	CASSLSSGGFGEAFF	TGTGCCAGCAGTCTGTCGTCAGGGGGCTTCGGTGAAGCTTTCTTT
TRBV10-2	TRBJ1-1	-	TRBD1	CASSESQGAAEAFF	TGCGCCAGCAGTGAGTCCCAGGGGGCGGCTGAAGCTTTCTTT
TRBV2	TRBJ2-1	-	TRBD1	CASSHDRAKYNEQFF	TGTGCCAGCAGTCACGACAGGGCTAAATACAATGAGCAGTTCTTC
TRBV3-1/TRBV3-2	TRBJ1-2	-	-	CASSNGEGVSYGYTF	TGTGCCAGCAGCAATGGAGAGGGGGTCTCCTATGGCTACACCTTC
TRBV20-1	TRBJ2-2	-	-	CSASPAGSNPGNTGELFF	TGCAGTGCTAGTCCGGCGGGATCCAACCCGGGGAACACCGGGGAGCTGTTTTTT
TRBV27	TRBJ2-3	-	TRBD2	CASSLIAGVKDTQYF	TGTGCCAGCAGTTTGATAGCGGGAGTTAAAGATACGCAGTATTTT
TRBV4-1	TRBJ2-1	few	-	CASSSPLQHNEQFF	TGCGCCAGCAGCTCCCCCTTACAGCACAATGAGCAGTTCTTC